The TCR beta chain described here comes from a study of T cell responses to AZD1222 COVID-19 vaccine. Study summary: It was second doses at about 4 or about 12 weeks that were pooled. Overall study findings and caveats: The donors showed a predominance of white British ancestry and of females, with possible underestimation of clonal diversity.

This clone was recorded a few times. Antigen: not known. Libraries were prepared by immunoSEQ multiplex PCR; TCRdb keeps only in-frame clonotypes and omits some of them. The sample has some 96,000 clones, 70% to 90% seen once. Trimming shortened V by 3 bases and J by 6 bases, and 11 bases separated the two germline ends. Germline CDR1 and CDR2: LGHDT and YNNKEL (reference sequence). This CDR3 comprises 13 residues. The specimen comprised peripheral blood, sampled on day 0 of AZD1222 vaccination. The chain carries TRBV3-1 (or the pseudogene TRBV3-2) and TRBJ1-2, with D maybe TRBD1 (6 bases). The TCR sequence derives from an adult in good health. In nucleotides, the CDR3 is TGTGCCAGCAGCCAGGGGGCCAGGGATGGCTACACCTTC. This gives the protein CASSQGARDGYTF.